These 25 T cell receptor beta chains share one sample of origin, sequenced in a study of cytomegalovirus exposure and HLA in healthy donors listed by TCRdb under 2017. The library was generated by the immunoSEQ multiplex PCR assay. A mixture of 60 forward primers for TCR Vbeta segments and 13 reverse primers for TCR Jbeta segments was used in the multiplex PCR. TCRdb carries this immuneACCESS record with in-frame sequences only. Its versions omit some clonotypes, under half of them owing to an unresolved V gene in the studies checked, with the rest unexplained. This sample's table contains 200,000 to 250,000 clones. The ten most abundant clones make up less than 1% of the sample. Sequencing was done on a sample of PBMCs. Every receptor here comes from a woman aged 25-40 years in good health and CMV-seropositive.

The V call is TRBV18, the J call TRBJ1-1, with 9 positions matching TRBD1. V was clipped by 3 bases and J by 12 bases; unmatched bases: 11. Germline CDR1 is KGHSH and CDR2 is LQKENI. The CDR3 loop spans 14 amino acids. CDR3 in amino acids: CASSPEQGASGPFF. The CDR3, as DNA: TGTGCCAGCTCACCCGAACAGGGGGCTTCGGGGCCTTTCTTT.

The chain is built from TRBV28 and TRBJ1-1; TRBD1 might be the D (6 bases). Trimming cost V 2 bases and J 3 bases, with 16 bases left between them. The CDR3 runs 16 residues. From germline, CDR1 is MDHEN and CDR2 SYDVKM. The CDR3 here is CASSLSAGVSHTEAFF. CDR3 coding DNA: TGTGCCAGCAGTTTAAGTGCAGGGGTTAGTCACACTGAAGCTTTCTTT.

The CDR3 coding sequence is TGTGCCAGCAGCTTAGACTCCAGCGGGGGGGCCGAGCAGTACTTC. This encodes CASSLDSSGGAEQYF. The V and J genes are TRBV11-2 and TRBJ2-7; 10 nucleotides agree with TRBD2. Germline trimming cut 0 bases from V and 6 bases from J; bases unmatched to any gene: 5. CDR1 SGHAT and CDR2 FQNNGV come from the germline V gene. This CDR3 has 15 residues. The complete variable domain, with remaining parts taken from reference TRBV11-2 and TRBJ2-7, reads EAGVAQSPRYKIIEKRQSVAFWCNPISGHATLYWYQQILGQGPKLLIQFQNNGVVDDSQLPKDRFSAERLKGVDSTLKIQPAKLEDSAVYLCASSLDSSGGAEQYFGPGTRLTVT.

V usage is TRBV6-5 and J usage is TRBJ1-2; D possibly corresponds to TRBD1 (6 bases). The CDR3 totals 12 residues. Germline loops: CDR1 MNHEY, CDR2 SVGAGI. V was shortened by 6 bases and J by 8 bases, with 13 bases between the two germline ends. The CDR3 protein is CASRNNREGYTF. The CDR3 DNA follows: TGTGCCAGCAGGAACAACAGGGAGGGCTACACCTTC.

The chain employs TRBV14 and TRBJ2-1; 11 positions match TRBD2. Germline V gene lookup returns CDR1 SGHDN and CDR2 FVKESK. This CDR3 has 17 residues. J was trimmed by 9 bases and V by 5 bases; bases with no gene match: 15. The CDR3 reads CASSEVSSGGRSGEQFF. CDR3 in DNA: TGTGCCAGCAGCGAAGTTTCTAGCGGGGGGCGATCGGGTGAGCAGTTCTTC.

As DNA, the CDR3 is TGCGCCAGCAGCCAAGGTAGGGGAAATAGCAATCAGCCCCAGCATTTT. It encodes CASSQGRGNSNQPQHF. V and J are TRBV4-1 and TRBJ1-5; D possibly corresponds to TRBD1 (5 bases). This CDR3 has 16 residues. Germline CDR1 reads MGHRA; CDR2 reads YSYEKL. The germline V and J ends were trimmed by 1 base and 0 bases, with 10 bases remaining between them.

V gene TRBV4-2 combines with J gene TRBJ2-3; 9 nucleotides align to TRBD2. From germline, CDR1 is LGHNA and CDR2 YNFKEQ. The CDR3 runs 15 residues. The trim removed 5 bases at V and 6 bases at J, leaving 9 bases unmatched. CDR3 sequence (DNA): TGTGCCAGCAGCTCACGAGCGGGGGGCATGGATACGCAGTATTTT. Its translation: CASSSRAGGMDTQYF.

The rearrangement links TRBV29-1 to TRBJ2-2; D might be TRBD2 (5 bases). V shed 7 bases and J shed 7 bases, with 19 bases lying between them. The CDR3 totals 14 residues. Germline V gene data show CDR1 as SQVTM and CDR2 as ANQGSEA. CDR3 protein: CSATSRAYSGELFF. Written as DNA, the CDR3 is TGCAGCGCCACCTCGAGGGCGTATAGCGGGGAGCTGTTTTTT.

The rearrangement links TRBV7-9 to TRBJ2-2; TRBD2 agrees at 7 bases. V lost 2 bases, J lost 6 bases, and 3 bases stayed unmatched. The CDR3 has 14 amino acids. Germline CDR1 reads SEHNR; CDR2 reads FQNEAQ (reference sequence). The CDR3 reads CASSLMTSSGELFF. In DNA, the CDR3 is TGTGCCAGCAGCTTAATGACTAGCTCCGGGGAGCTGTTTTTT.

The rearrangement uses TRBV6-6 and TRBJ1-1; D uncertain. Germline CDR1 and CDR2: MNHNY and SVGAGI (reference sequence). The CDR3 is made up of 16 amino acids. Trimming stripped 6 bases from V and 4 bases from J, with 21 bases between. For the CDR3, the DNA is TGTGCCAGCAGCCCCACCGGGATGGCACGCGGCACTGAAGCTTTCTTT. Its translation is CASSPTGMARGTEAFF.

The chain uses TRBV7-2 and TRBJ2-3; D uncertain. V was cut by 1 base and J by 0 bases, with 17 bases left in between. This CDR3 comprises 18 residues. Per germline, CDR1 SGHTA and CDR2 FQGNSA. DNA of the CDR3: TGTGCCAGCAGCTTAGATAATCCCTTGCGGTTCAGCACAGATACGCAGTATTTT. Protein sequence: CASSLDNPLRFSTDTQYF.

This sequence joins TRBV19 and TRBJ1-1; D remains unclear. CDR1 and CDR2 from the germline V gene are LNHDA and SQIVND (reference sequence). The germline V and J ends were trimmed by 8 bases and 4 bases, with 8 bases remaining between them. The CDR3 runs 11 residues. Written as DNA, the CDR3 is TGTGCCAGTCAAAAGCGCACTGAAGCTTTCTTT. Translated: CASQKRTEAFF.

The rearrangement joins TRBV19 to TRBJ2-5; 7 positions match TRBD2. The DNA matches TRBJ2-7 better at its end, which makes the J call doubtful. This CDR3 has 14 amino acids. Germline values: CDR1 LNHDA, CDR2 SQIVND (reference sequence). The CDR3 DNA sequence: TGTGCCAGTAGTATAGCGCGGGGGTTCTACGAGCAGTACTTC. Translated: CASSIARGFYEQYF.

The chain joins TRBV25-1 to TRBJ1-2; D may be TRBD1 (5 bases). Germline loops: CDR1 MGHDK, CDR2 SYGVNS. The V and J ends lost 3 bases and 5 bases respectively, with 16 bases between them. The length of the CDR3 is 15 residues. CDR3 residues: CASSDGQGPGYGYTF. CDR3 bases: TGTGCCAGCAGTGATGGGCAGGGCCCTGGATATGGCTACACCTTC.

The DNA of the CDR3 is TGCAGCGTTGAGAGAGGGAAAGCTAACTATGGCTACACCTTC. Translating gives CSVERGKANYGYTF. The rearrangement uses TRBV29-1 and TRBJ1-2, with D unresolved. The germline V gene encodes CDR1 SQVTM and CDR2 ANQGSEA. Trimming pared 3 bases from V and 0 bases from J, leaving 11 bases between. The CDR3 extends over 14 amino acids.

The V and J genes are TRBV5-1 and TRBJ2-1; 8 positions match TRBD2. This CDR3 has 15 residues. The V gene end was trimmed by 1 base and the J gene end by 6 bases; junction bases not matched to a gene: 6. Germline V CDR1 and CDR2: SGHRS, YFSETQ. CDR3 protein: CASSLSLAGFNEQFF. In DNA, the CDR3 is TGCGCCAGCAGCTTGTCCCTAGCGGGCTTCAATGAGCAGTTCTTC.

CDR3 DNA: TGTGCCAGCAGCTCGGCCGGACAGGCCTCCGGCTACACCTTC. This encodes CASSSAGQASGYTF. This chain joins TRBV5-6 and TRBJ1-2; 7 bases line up with TRBD1. There are 14 residues in the CDR3. Germline V gene sequence: CDR1 SGHDT, CDR2 YYEEEE. J lost 8 bases, V lost 3 bases, and 10 bases had no gene match. The full variable domain, with the rest looked up from reference TRBV5-6 and TRBJ1-2, is DAGVTQSPTHLIKTRGQQVTLRCSPKSGHDTVSWYQQALGQGPQFIFQYYEEEERQRGNFPDRFSGHQFPNYSSELNVNALLLGDSALYLCASSSAGQASGYTFGSGTRLTVV.

CDR3 sequence (DNA): TGTGCTAGTGGAAAGGGACAGCCCAATGAGCAGTTCTTC. Translating it yields CASGKGQPNEQFF. The chain combines TRBV12-5 with TRBJ2-1, with TRBD1 matching 7 bases. This CDR3 spans 13 amino acids. Trimming at V came to 6 bases and at J to 6 bases, leaving 5 bases not matched to a gene. Germline-derived CDR1 and CDR2 are LGHNT and FRNRAP.

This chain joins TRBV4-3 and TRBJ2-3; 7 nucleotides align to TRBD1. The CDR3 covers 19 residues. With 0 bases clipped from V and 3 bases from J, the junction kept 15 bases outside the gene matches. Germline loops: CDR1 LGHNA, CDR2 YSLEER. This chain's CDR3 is CASSQDMNRGVGKTDTQYF. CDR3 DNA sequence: TGCGCCAGCAGCCAAGATATGAACAGGGGTGTCGGAAAAACAGATACGCAGTATTTT.

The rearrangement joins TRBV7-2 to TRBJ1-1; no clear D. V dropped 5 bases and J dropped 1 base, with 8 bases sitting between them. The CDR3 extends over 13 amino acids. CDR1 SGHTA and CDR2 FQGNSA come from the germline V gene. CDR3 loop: CASSQQRNTEAFF. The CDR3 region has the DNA TGTGCCAGCAGCCAACAGAGGAACACTGAAGCTTTCTTT.

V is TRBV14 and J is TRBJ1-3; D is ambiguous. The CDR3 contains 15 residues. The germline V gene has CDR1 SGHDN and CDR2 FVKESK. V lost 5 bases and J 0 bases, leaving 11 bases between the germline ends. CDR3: CASSWQALSGNTIYF. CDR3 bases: TGTGCCAGCAGCTGGCAGGCGCTCTCTGGAAACACCATATATTTT.

The CDR3 bases are TGCGCCAGCAGCCAACCCGACAGGGCCCTCTCGAACACCGGGGAGCTGTTTTTT. Its protein is CASSQPDRALSNTGELFF. This sequence joins TRBV4-1 and TRBJ2-2; TRBD1 matches 7 bases. CDR1 MGHRA and CDR2 YSYEKL come from the germline V gene. V shed 2 bases, J shed 0 bases, and the junction held 9 bases outside the gene matches. This CDR3 spans 18 amino acids.

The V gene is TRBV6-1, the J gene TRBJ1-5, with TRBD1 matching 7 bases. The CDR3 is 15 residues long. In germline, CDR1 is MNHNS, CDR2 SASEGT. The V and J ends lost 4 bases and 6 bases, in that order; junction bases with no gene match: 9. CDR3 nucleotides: TGTGCCAGCAGTGGACAGGGAATAGTGGGTCAGCCCCAGCATTTT. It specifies CASSGQGIVGQPQHF.

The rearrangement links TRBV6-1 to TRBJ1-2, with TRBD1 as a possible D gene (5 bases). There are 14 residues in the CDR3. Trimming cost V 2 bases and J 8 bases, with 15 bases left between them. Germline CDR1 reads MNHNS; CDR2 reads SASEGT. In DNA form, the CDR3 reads TGTGCCAGCAGTGAAATATCAGGGACTTACGGCTACACCTTC. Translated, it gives CASSEISGTYGYTF.

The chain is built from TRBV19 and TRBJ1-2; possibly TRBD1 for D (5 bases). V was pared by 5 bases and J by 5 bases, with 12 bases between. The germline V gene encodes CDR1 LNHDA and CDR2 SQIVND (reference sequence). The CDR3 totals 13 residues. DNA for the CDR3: TGTGCCAGTAGTGAAAGGACATCTTATGGCTACACCTTC. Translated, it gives CASSERTSYGYTF.